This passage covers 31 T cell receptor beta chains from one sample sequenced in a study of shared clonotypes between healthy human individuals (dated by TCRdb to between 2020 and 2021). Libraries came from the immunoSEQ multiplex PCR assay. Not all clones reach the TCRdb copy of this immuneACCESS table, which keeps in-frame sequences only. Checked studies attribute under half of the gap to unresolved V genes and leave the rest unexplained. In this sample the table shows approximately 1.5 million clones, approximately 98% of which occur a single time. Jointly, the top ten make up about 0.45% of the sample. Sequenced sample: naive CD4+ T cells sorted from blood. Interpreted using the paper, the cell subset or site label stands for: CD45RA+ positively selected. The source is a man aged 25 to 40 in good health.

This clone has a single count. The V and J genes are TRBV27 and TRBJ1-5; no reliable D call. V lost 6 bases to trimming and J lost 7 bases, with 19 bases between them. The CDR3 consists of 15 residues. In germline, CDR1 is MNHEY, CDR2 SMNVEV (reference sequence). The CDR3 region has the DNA TGTGCCAGCAGGGATTCCGGGCCCCGGGTCCAGCCCCAGCATTTT. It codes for CASRDSGPRVQPQHF.

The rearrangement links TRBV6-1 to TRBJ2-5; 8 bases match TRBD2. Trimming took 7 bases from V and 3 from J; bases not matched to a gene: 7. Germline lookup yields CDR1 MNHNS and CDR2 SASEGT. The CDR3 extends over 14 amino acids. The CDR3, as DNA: TGTGCCAGCACCTATAGCGGGACCAAAGAGACCCAGTACTTC. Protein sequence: CASTYSGTKETQYF.

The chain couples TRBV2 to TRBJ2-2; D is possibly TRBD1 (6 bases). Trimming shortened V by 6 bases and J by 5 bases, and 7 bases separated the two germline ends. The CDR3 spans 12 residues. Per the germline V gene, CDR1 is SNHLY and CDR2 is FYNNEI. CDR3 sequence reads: CASRTGTGELFF. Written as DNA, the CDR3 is TGTGCCAGCAGAACAGGGACCGGGGAGCTGTTTTTT.

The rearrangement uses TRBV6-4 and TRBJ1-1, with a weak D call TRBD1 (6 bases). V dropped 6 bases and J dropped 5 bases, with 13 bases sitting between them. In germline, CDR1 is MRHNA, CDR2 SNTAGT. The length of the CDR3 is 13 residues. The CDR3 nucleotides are TGTGCCAGCAGCCCCAGGAGGGGGACTGAAGCTTTCTTT. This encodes CASSPRRGTEAFF.

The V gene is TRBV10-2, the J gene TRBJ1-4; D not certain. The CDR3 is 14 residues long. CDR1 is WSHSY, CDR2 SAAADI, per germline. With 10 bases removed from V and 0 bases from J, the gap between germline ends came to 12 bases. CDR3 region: CATRPGTTNEKLFF. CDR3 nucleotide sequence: TGCGCCACCCGACCCGGGACAACTAATGAAAAACTGTTTTTT.

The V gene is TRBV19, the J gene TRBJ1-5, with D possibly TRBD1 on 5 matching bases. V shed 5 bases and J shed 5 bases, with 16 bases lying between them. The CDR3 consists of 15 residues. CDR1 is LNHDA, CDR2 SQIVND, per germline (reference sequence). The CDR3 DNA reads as TGTGCCAGTAGTTCTGGGGCCAGGTTTGATCAGCCCCAGCATTTT. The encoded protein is CASSSGARFDQPQHF. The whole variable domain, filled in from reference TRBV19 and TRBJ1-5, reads DGGITQSPKYLFRKEGQNVTLSCEQNLNHDAMYWYRQDPGQGLRLIYYSQIVNDFQKGDIAEGYSVSREKKESFPLTVTSAQKNPTAFYLCASSSGARFDQPQHFGDGTRLSIL.

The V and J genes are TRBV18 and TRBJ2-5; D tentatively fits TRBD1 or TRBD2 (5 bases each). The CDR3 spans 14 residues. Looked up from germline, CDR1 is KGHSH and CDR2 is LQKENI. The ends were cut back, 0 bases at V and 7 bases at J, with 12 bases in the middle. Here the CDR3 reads CASSPPGRSGTQYF. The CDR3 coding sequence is TGTGCCAGCTCACCACCGGGACGATCGGGGACCCAGTACTTC. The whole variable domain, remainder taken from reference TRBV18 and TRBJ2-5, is NAGVMQNPRHLVRRRGQEARLRCSPMKGHSHVYWYRQLPEEGLKFMVYLQKENIIDESGMPKERFSAEFPKEGPSILRIQQVVRGDSAAYFCASSPPGRSGTQYFGPGTRLLVL.

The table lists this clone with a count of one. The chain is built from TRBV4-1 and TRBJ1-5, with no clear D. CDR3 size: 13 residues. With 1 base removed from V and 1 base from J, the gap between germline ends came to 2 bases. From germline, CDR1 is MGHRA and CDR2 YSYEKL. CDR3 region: CASSQGSNQPQHF. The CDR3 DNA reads TGCGCCAGCAGCCAAGGGAGCAATCAGCCCCAGCATTTT.

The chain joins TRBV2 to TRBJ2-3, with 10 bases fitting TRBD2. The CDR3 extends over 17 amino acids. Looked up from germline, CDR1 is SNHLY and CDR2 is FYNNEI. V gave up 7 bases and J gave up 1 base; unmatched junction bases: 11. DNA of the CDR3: TGTGCCAGCAATATGCTAGCGGGAGTGGGCGGCACAGATACGCAGTATTTT. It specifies CASNMLAGVGGTDTQYF.

This CDR3 reads CASSPTLQWGANVLTF. The CDR3 coding sequence is TGTGCCAGCAGTCCCACTTTGCAATGGGGGGCCAACGTCCTGACTTTC. This rearrangement joins TRBV27 to TRBJ2-6; D remains unclear. The V gene lost 5 bases and the J gene lost 4 bases, with 15 bases spanning the gap. The V gene's germline CDR1 is MNHEY and CDR2 SMNVEV (reference sequence). The CDR3 is 16 amino acids.

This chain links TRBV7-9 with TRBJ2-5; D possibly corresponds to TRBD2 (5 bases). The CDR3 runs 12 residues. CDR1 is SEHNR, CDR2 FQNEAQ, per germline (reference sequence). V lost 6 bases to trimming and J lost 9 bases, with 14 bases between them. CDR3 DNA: TGTGCCAGCAGGAGGGAAGCCGGTGCCCAGTACTTC. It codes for CASRREAGAQYF. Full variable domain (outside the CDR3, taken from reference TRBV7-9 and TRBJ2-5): DTGVSQNPRHKITKRGQNVTFRCDPISEHNRLYWYRQTLGQGPEFLTYFQNEAQLEKSRLLSDRFSAERPKGSFSTLEIQRTEQGDSAMYLCASRREAGAQYFGPGTRLLVL.

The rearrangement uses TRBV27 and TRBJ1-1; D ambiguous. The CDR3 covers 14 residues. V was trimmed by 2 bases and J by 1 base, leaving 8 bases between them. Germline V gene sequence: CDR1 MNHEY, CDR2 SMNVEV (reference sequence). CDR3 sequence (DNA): TGTGCCAGCAGTTTACTGTGGGGGAACACTGAAGCTTTCTTT. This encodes CASSLLWGNTEAFF.

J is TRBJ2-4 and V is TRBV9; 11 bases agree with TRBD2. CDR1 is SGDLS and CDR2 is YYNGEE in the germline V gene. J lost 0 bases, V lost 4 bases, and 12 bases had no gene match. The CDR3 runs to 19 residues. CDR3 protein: CASSLPGLAANPAKNIQYF. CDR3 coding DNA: TGTGCCAGCAGCTTGCCGGGACTAGCGGCTAACCCAGCCAAAAACATTCAGTACTTC.

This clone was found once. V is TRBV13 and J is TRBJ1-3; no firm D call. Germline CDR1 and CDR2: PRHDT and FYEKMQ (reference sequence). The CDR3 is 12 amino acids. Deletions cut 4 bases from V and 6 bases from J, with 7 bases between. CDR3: CASSSIVNTIYF. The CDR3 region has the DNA TGTGCCAGCAGCTCTATAGTAAACACCATATATTTT.

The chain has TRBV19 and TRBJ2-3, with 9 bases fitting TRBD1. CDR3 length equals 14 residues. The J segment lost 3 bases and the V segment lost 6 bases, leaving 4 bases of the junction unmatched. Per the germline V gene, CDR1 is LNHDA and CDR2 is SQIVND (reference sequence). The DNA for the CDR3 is TGTGCCAGTAGGACAGGGGGGGTGACAGATACGCAGTATTTT. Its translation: CASRTGGVTDTQYF.

The CDR3 reads CASSHRTSDYNEQFF. DNA of the CDR3: TGTGCCAGCAGCCACCGGACTAGCGATTACAATGAGCAGTTCTTC. This rearrangement joins TRBV7-9 to TRBJ2-1; 9 positions match TRBD2. This CDR3 is built from 15 residues. J was trimmed by 4 bases and V by 5 bases; bases with no gene match: 6. Per germline, CDR1 SEHNR and CDR2 FQNEAQ (reference sequence).

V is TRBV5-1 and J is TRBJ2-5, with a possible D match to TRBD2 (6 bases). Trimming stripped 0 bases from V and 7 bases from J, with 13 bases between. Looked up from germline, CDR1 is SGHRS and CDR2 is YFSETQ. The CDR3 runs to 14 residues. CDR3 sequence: CASSLDPGEGTQYF. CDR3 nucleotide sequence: TGCGCCAGCAGCTTGGACCCGGGAGAAGGGACCCAGTACTTC.

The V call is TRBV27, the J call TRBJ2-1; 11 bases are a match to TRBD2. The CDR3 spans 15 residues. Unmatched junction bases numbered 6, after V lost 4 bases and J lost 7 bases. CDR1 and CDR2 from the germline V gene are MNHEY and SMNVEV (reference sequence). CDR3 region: CASSSLGLADNEQFF. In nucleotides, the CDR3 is TGTGCCAGCAGTTCTCTGGGACTAGCGGATAATGAGCAGTTCTTC.

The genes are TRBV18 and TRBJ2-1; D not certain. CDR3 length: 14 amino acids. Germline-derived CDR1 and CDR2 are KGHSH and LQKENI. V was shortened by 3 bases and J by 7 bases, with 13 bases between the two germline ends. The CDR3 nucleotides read TGTGCCAGCTCACCGGTCAAGGGTCGGAATGAGCAGTTCTTC. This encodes CASSPVKGRNEQFF. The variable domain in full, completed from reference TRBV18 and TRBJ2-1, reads NAGVMQNPRHLVRRRGQEARLRCSPMKGHSHVYWYRQLPEEGLKFMVYLQKENIIDESGMPKERFSAEFPKEGPSILRIQQVVRGDSAAYFCASSPVKGRNEQFFGPGTRLTVL.

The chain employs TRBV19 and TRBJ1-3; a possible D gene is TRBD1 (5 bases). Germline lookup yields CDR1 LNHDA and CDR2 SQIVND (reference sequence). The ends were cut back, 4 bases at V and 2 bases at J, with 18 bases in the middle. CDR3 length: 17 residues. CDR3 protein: CASSTTGTHYPGNTIYF. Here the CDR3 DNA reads TGTGCCAGTAGTACAACCGGGACCCACTATCCTGGAAACACCATATATTTT.

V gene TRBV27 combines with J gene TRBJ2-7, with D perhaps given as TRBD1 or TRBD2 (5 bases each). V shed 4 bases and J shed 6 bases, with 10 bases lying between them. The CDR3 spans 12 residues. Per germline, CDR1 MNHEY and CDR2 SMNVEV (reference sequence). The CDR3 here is CASSSLGGEQYF. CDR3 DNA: TGTGCCAGCAGTTCCCTTGGGGGCGAGCAGTACTTC.

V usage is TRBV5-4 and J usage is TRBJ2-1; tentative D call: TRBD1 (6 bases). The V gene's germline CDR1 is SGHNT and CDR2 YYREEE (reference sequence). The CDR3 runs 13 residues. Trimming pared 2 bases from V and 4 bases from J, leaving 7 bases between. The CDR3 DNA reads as TGTGCCAGCAGCTTTGGACAGTACAATGAGCAGTTCTTC. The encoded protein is CASSFGQYNEQFF.

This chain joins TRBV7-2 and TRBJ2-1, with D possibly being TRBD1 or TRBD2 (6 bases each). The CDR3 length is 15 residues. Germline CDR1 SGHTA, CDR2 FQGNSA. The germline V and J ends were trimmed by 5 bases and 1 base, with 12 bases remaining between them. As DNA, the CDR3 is TGTGCCAGCAGCCCGATAGGGGGGTCCTACAATGAGCAGTTCTTC. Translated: CASSPIGGSYNEQFF.

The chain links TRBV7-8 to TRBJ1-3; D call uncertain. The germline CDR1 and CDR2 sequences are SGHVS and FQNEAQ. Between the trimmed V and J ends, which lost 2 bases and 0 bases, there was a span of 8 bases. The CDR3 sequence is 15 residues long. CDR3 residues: CASSLFAGSGNTIYF. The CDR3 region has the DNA TGTGCCAGCAGCTTATTCGCGGGCTCTGGAAACACCATATATTTT.

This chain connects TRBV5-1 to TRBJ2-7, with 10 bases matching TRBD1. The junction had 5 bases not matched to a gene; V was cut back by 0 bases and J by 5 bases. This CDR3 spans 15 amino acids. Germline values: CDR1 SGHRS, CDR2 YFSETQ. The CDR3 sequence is CASSLGQGAGHEQYF. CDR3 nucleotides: TGCGCCAGCAGCTTGGGACAGGGGGCCGGCCACGAGCAGTACTTC.

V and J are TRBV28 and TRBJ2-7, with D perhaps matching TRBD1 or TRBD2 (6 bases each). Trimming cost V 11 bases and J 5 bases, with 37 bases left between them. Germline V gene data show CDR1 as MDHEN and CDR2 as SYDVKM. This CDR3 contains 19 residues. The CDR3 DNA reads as TGTGCCCATGGGAGGTCTGTTGGAGGGGGTAGCGTCTCCCTTGACGAGCAGTACTTC. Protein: CAHGRSVGGGSVSLDEQYF. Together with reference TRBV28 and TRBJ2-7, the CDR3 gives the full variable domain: DVKVTQSSRYLVKRTGEKVFLECVQDMDHENMFWYRQDPGLGLRLIYFSYDVKMKEKGDIPEGYSVSREKKERFSLILESASTNQTSMYLCAHGRSVGGGSVSLDEQYFGPGTRLTVT.

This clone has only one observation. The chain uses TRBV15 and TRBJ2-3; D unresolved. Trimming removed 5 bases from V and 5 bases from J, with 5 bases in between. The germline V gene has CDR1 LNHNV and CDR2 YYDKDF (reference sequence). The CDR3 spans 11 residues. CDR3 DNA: TGTGCCACCAGCGGGAAAGATACGCAGTATTTT. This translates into CATSGKDTQYF.

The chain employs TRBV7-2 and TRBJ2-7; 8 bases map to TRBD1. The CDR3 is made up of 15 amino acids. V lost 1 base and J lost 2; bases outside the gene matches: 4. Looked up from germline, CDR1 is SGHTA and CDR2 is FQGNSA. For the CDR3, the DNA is TGTGCCAGCAGCTTAGTGGGACAGGACACCTACGAGCAGTACTTC. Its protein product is CASSLVGQDTYEQYF.

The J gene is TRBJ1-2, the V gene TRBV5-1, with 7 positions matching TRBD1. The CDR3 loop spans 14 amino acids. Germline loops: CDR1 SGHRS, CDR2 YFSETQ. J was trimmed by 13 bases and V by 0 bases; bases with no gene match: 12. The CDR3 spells CASSLEAPTGECTF. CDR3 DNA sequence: TGCGCCAGCAGCTTGGAGGCCCCCACAGGGGAGTGCACCTTC. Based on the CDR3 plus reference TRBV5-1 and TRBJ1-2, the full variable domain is KAGVTQTPRYLIKTRGQQVTLSCSPISGHRSVSWYQQTPGQGLQFLFEYFSETQRNKGNFPGRFSGRQFSNSRSEMNVSTLELGDSALYLCASSLEAPTGECTFGSGTRLTVV.

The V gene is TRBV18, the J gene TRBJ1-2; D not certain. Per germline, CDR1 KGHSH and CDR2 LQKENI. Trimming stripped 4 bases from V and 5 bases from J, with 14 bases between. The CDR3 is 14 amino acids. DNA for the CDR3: TGTGCCAGCTCACTCAACAACCAGGTATATGGCTACACCTTC. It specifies CASSLNNQVYGYTF.

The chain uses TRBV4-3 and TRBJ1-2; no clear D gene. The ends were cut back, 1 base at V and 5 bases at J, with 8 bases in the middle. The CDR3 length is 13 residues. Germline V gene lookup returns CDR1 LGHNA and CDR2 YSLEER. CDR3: CASSQARQYGYTF. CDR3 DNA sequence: TGCGCCAGCAGCCAAGCCCGTCAATATGGCTACACCTTC.